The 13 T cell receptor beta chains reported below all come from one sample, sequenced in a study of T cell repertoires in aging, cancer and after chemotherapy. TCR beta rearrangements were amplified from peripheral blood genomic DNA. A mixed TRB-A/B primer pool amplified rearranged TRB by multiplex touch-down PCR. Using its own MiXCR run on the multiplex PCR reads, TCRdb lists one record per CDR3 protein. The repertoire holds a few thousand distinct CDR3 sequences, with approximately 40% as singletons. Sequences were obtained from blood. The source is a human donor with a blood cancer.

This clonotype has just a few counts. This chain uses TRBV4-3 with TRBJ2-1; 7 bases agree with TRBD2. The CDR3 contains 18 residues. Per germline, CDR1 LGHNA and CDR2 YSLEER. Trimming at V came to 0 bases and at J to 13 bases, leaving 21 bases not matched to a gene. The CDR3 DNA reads TGCGCCAGCAGCCAAGATCCCATTCACGCGGAAGCGGGATTAAAACAGTTCTTC. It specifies CASSQDPIHAEAGLKQFF.

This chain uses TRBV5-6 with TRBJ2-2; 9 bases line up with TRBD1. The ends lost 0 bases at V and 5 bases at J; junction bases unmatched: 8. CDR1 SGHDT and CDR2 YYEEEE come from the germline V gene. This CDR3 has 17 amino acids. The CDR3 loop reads CASSLGVRTGATGELFF. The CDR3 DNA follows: TGTGCCAGCAGCTTGGGGGTACGGACAGGGGCAACCGGGGAGCTGTTTTTT.

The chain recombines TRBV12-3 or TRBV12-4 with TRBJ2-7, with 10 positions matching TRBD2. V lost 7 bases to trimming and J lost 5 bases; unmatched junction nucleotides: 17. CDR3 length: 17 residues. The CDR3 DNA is TGTGCCAGCACCATTTCGGGTGTACCGGGACTAGCGAACGAGCAGTACTTC. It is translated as CASTISGVPGLANEQYF.

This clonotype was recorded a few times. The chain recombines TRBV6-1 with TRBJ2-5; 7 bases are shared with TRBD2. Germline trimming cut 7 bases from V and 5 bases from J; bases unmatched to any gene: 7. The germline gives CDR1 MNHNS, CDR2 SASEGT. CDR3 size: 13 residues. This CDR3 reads CASNRGEGETQYF. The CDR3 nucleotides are TGTGCCAGCAATCGCGGGGAGGGGGAGACCCAGTACTTC.

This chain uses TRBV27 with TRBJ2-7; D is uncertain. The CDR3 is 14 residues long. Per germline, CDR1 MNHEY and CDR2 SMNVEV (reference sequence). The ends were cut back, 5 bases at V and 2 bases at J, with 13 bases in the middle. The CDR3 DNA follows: TGTGCCAGCAGTCCTACCATACCAGCCTACGAGCAGTACTTC. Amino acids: CASSPTIPAYEQYF.

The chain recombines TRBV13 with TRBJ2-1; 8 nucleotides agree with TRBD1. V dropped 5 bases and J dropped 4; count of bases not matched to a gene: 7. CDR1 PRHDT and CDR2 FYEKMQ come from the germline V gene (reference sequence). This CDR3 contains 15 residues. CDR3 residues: CASSPRTGSYNEQFF. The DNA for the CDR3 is TGTGCCAGCAGCCCTCGGACAGGGAGTTACAATGAGCAGTTCTTC.

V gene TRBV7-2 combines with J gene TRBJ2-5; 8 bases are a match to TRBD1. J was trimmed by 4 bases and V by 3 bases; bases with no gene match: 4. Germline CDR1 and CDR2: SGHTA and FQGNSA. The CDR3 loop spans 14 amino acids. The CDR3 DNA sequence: TGTGCCAGCAGCTTGGGAGGACAGGGAGAGACCCAGTACTTC. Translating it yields CASSLGGQGETQYF.

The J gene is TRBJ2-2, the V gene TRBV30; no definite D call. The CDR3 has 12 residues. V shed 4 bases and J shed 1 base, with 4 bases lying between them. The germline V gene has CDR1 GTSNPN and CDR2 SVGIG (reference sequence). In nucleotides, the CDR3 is TGTGCCTGGAACCTGAACACCGGGGAGCTGTTTTTT. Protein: CAWNLNTGELFF.

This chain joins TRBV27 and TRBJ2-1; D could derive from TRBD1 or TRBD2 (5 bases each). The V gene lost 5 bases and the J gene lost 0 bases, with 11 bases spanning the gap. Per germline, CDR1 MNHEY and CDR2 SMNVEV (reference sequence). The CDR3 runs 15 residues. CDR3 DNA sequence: TGTGCCAGCAGTGCCAAGGGGAGCTCCTACAATGAGCAGTTCTTC. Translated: CASSAKGSSYNEQFF.

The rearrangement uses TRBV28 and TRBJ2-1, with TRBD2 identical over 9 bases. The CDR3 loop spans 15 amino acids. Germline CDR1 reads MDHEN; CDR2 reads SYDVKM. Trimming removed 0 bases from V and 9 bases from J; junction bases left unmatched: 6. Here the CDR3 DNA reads TGTGCCAGCAGTTTATGGGCTAGCGGGATGGCTGAGCAGTTCTTC. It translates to CASSLWASGMAEQFF.

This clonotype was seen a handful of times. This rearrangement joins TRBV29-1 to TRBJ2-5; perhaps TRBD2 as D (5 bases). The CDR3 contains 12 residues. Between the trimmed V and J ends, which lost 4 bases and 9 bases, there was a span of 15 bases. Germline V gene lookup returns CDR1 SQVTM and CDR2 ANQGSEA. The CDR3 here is CSVVGAGKSQYF. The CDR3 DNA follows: TGCAGCGTTGTTGGAGCCGGGAAGTCCCAGTACTTC.

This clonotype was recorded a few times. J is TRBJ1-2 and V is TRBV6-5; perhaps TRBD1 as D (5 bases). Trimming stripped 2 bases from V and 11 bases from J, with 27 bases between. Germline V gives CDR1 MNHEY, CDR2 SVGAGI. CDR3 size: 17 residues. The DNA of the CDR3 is TGTGCCAGCAGTTACCGCTCCGCCGGGAGGGGTACTATGCGGTACACCTTC. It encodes CASSYRSAGRGTMRYTF.

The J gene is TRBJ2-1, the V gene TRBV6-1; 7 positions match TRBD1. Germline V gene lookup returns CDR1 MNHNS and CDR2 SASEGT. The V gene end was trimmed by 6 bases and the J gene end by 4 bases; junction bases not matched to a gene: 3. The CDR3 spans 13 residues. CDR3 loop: CASSAQGYNEQFF. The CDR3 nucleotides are TGTGCCAGCAGCGCACAGGGGTACAATGAGCAGTTCTTC.